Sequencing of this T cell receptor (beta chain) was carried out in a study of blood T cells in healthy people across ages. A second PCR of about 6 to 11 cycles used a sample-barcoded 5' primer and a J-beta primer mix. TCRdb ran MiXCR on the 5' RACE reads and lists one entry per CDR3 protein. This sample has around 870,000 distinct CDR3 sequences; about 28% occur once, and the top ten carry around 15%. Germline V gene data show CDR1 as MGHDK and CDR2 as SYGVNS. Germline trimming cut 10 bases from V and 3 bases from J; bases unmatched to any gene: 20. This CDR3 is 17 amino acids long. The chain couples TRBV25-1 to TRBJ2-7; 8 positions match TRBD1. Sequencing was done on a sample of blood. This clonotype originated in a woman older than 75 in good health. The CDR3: CATSLNLPGQVYYEQYF. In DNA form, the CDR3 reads TGTGCCACCTCACTAAATTTACCGGGACAGGTATACTACGAGCAGTACTTC.